Presented here are 29 T cell receptor beta chains from one specimen sequenced in a study of blood T cells in healthy people across ages. Alongside a J-beta primer mix, a sample-barcoded 5' primer served in a second PCR lasting about 7 to 12 cycles. In TCRdb, the 5' RACE reads were re-called with MiXCR into one record per CDR3 protein. The sample records hundreds of thousands of distinct CDR3 sequences, approximately 53% being singletons. Sequencing used blood. These receptors originate from a middle-aged man in good health.

The chain recombines TRBV12-3 or TRBV12-4 with TRBJ1-6; TRBD1 is a possible D gene (5 bases). Trimming cost V 1 base and J 9 bases, with 10 bases left between them. The CDR3 loop spans 14 amino acids. CDR3 amino acids: CASSLGDAGSPLHF. The CDR3 DNA reads TGTGCCAGCAGTTTAGGGGACGCGGGTTCACCCCTCCACTTT.

This chain connects TRBV3-1 to TRBJ1-2; 10 positions agree with TRBD1. The CDR3 has 12 residues. Germline CDR1 LGHDT, CDR2 YNNKEL (reference sequence). V trimming: 6 bases; J trimming: 13 bases; junction bases outside the gene matches: 8. The CDR3 is CASRPGQGSVTF. For the CDR3, the DNA is TGTGCCAGCAGACCGGGACAGGGGTCGGTCACCTTC.

The chain employs TRBV6-5 and TRBJ2-4; D is unresolved. The V end was cut by 5 bases, the J end by 0 bases, with 14 bases between. Germline V gene lookup returns CDR1 MNHEY and CDR2 SVGAGI. This CDR3 has 16 amino acids. The CDR3: CASSIHNRLAKNIQYF. For the CDR3, the DNA is TGTGCCAGCAGTATCCACAATCGACTAGCCAAAAACATTCAGTACTTC.

This chain's CDR3 is CSVVREELNTEAFF. DNA of the CDR3: TGCAGCGTGGTCCGGGAGGAATTGAACACTGAAGCTTTCTTT. The J gene is TRBJ1-1, the V gene TRBV29-1, with D unclear. This CDR3 comprises 14 residues. The V and J ends lost 6 bases and 0 bases respectively, with 14 bases between them. The V gene's germline CDR1 is SQVTM and CDR2 ANQGSEA.

This clonotype was seen more than once but under ten times. V usage is TRBV15 and J usage is TRBJ2-1; D is perhaps TRBD1 (7 bases). Germline V gives CDR1 LNHNV, CDR2 YYDKDF (reference sequence). The CDR3 extends over 14 amino acids. V lost 4 bases and J 6 bases, leaving 13 bases between the germline ends. CDR3 coding DNA: TGTGCCACCAGCACTCACAGGGGAGGCAATGAGCAGTTCTTC. Amino acid sequence: CATSTHRGGNEQFF.

V usage is TRBV6-6 and J usage is TRBJ2-2, with D perhaps being TRBD1 or TRBD2 (5 bases each). The CDR3 length is 16 residues. Germline V gives CDR1 MNHNY, CDR2 SVGAGI (reference sequence). With 6 bases removed from V and 3 bases from J, the gap between germline ends came to 17 bases. CDR3 nucleotides: TGTGCCAGCAGCCCAGCCTCGAGAGGGGACACCGGGGAGCTGTTTTTT. Protein: CASSPASRGDTGELFF.

The gene calls are TRBV4-1 and TRBJ2-2, with D possibly matching TRBD1 (6 bases). This CDR3 contains 17 residues. Germline loops: CDR1 MGHRA, CDR2 YSYEKL. V lost 1 base to trimming and J lost 2 bases, with 14 bases between them. The CDR3 protein is CASSQAIPRGNTGELFF. Here the CDR3 DNA reads TGCGCCAGCAGCCAAGCAATCCCCAGGGGCAACACCGGGGAGCTGTTTTTT.

This chain connects TRBV3-1 to TRBJ2-5; 8 bases line up with TRBD1. After removal of 4 bases from V and 4 bases from J, the junction contained 8 bases not matched to a gene. Germline CDR1 is LGHDT and CDR2 is YNNKEL (reference sequence). The CDR3 is made up of 15 amino acids. The CDR3 nucleotides read TGTGCCAGCAGCCCCCTCCTAGGACAGGGAGAGACCCAGTACTTC. This gives the protein CASSPLLGQGETQYF.

Remarks on this clonotype: This CDR3 is missing its conserved last phenylalanine or tryptophan, likely due to a read error. This chain uses TRBV7-6 with TRBJ2-1; either TRBD1 or TRBD2 may fit D (5 bases each). Trimming took off 1 base at V and 4 bases at J, with 14 bases between the two ends. Germline CDR1 SGHVS, CDR2 FNYEAQ. The CDR3 length is 16 residues. The CDR3 nucleotides are TGTGCCAGCAGCTTAGTATCCGGGACGGATTACAATGAGCAGTTCGTC. This translates into CASSLVSGTDYNEQFV.

This clonotype showed up just once. The chain couples TRBV6-2 or TRBV6-3 to TRBJ2-1, with TRBD2 matching over 13 bases. The CDR3 has 22 amino acids. Germline V gene data show CDR1 as MNHEY and CDR2 as SVGEGT. V was clipped by 4 bases and J by 4 bases; unmatched bases: 22. In DNA form, the CDR3 reads TGTGCCAGCAGTTCAAGGACTAGCGGGAGAGACGTGGTTTACGAATCGTACAATGAGCAGTTCTTC. Translation: CASSSRTSGRDVVYESYNEQFF.

This clonotype was picked up one time. V is TRBV20-1 and J is TRBJ2-5, with 9 nucleotides matching TRBD1. The V segment lost 8 bases and the J segment 2 bases; nucleotides outside the gene matches: 12. CDR3 length: 15 amino acids. The germline V gene encodes CDR1 DFQATT and CDR2 SNEGSKA (reference sequence). The CDR3 region is CSPLPGQGYQETQYF. Written as DNA, the CDR3 is TGCAGTCCATTACCGGGACAGGGCTATCAAGAGACCCAGTACTTC.

The chain recombines TRBV6-6 with TRBJ2-1; TRBD2 is a possible D gene (6 bases). The V gene's germline CDR1 is MNHNY and CDR2 SVGAGI (reference sequence). The CDR3 has 15 amino acids. The V and J ends lost 4 bases and 4 bases respectively, with 14 bases between them. The CDR3, as DNA: TGTGCCAGCAGTTCTCTCGGGGGATTTTACAATGAGCAGTTCTTC. Translating gives CASSSLGGFYNEQFF.

The V call is TRBV7-2, the J call TRBJ2-3, with 8 bases lining up with TRBD2. J gave up 2 bases and V 1 base, and 5 bases lay outside the gene matches. Germline assignment: CDR1 SGHTA and CDR2 FQGNSA. The CDR3 loop spans 16 amino acids. The CDR3 sequence is CASSLGAGGLTDTQYF. In nucleotides, the CDR3 is TGTGCCAGCAGCTTAGGGGCGGGGGGTCTCACAGATACGCAGTATTTT.

The V and J genes are TRBV28 and TRBJ1-5; the match to TRBD1 covers 8 bases. The V and J ends lost 4 bases and 4 bases, in that order; junction bases with no gene match: 9. Germline loops: CDR1 MDHEN, CDR2 SYDVKM. CDR3 length equals 16 residues. The CDR3, as DNA: TGTGCCAGCAGTTACTGGGTCGGACAGGGAAATCAGCCCCAGCATTTT. Residues: CASSYWVGQGNQPQHF. Full variable domain (outside the CDR3, taken from reference TRBV28 and TRBJ1-5): DVKVTQSSRYLVKRTGEKVFLECVQDMDHENMFWYRQDPGLGLRLIYFSYDVKMKEKGDIPEGYSVSREKKERFSLILESASTNQTSMYLCASSYWVGQGNQPQHFGDGTRLSIL.

A few counts support this clonotype. This chain connects TRBV6-1 to TRBJ2-7; no clear D gene. This CDR3 has 13 residues. The germline V gene encodes CDR1 MNHNS and CDR2 SASEGT. Trimming removed 2 bases at V and 6 bases at J, with 11 bases between. The CDR3: CASSEFGVSEQYF. DNA of the CDR3: TGTGCCAGCAGTGAATTTGGGGTGTCCGAGCAGTACTTC.

V gene TRBV20-1 combines with J gene TRBJ1-2, with D tentatively TRBD1 (5 bases). The CDR3 loop spans 14 amino acids. V lost 2 bases and J 5 bases, leaving 15 bases between the germline ends. Germline V gives CDR1 DFQATT, CDR2 SNEGSKA (reference sequence). The CDR3 bases are TGCAGTGCTAGATCAGGCGGGGGAGTTTATGGCTACACCTTC. This encodes CSARSGGGVYGYTF.

This clonotype appeared a few times. The chain recombines TRBV27 with TRBJ1-2, with unresolved D. V was pared by 5 bases and J by 6 bases, with 22 bases between. This CDR3 region has 16 residues. From germline, CDR1 is MNHEY and CDR2 SMNVEV (reference sequence). This chain's CDR3 is CASSKVRISTLDGYTF. CDR3 DNA: TGTGCCAGCAGTAAAGTCAGAATCTCCACCCTAGATGGCTACACCTTC.

With respect to this clonotype: A much bigger clone sits one base away, suggesting this may be a read error. The V call is TRBV6-5, the J call TRBJ1-1; the match to TRBD1 covers 8 bases. CDR3 length: 12 amino acids. The germline V gene encodes CDR1 MNHEY and CDR2 SVGAGI. The CDR3 is CTSILGQGQAFF. Written as DNA, the CDR3 is TGTACCAGCATCCTAGGACAGGGACAAGCTTTCTTT.

This clonotype has a handful of counts. The chain uses TRBV2 and TRBJ2-7; TRBD1 aligns across 7 bases. The CDR3 covers 14 residues. CDR1 SNHLY and CDR2 FYNNEI come from the germline V gene. Trimming removed 8 bases from V and 2 bases from J; junction bases left unmatched: 9. The CDR3 here is CASERIDRAYEQYF. The CDR3 nucleotides read TGTGCCAGCGAACGGATTGACAGGGCCTACGAGCAGTACTTC.

CDR3 sequence reads: CASSYSITGHSSNYGYTF. DNA for the CDR3: TGTGCCAGCAGTTACTCGATAACGGGCCATTCTTCTAACTATGGCTACACCTTC. V usage is TRBV6-5 and J usage is TRBJ1-2; D is undetermined. V was pared by 0 bases and J by 0 bases, with 17 bases between. Per the germline V gene, CDR1 is MNHEY and CDR2 is SVGAGI. CDR3 length: 18 residues.

The V and J genes are TRBV7-9 and TRBJ2-1; D may be TRBD2 (6 bases). This CDR3 spans 13 amino acids. The V and J ends lost 5 bases and 8 bases respectively, with 13 bases between them. The germline V gene encodes CDR1 SEHNR and CDR2 FQNEAQ (reference sequence). The CDR3 DNA reads TGTGCCAGCAGCCCCTGGGGGGTCGATGAGCAGTTCTTC. This translates into CASSPWGVDEQFF.

This clonotype has a handful of counts. This chain joins TRBV28 and TRBJ2-4; 9 bases agree with TRBD1. The J call may be in error: the DNA end matches TRBJ2-7 better. This CDR3 has 13 residues. Germline V gene data show CDR1 as MDHEN and CDR2 as SYDVKM. The CDR3 region has the DNA TGTGCCAGCCGCGGGACAGGGCATAGCGAGCAGTACTTC. Amino acids: CASRGTGHSEQYF.

The J gene is TRBJ2-3, the V gene TRBV15; a weak D match, TRBD2 (7 bases). The CDR3 covers 15 residues. V dropped 1 base and J dropped 3 bases, with 11 bases sitting between them. Germline V gives CDR1 LNHNV, CDR2 YYDKDF (reference sequence). CDR3 amino acids: CATSRAGEGTDTQYF. CDR3 sequence (DNA): TGTGCCACCAGCAGAGCAGGGGAGGGGACAGATACGCAGTATTTT. The full variable domain, rest sourced from reference TRBV15 and TRBJ2-3, is DAMVIQNPRYQVTQFGKPVTLSCSQTLNHNVMYWYQQKSSQAPKLLFHYYDKDFNNEADTPDNFQSRRPNTSFCFLDIRSPGLGDTAMYLCATSRAGEGTDTQYFGPGTRLTVL.

The rearrangement links TRBV6-1 to TRBJ2-5, with 8 positions matching TRBD2. V shed 7 bases, J shed 1 base, and the junction held 8 bases outside the gene matches. CDR3 size: 15 residues. In germline, CDR1 is MNHNS, CDR2 SASEGT. The CDR3 DNA reads TGTGCCAGCACCTTATCACGGGGGGGCCAAGAGACCCAGTACTTC. It codes for CASTLSRGGQETQYF.

The chain combines TRBV2 with TRBJ2-5; TRBD1 matches at 11 bases. Germline CDR1 SNHLY, CDR2 FYNNEI. The CDR3 has 14 amino acids. Trimming at V came to 7 bases and at J to 1 base, leaving 2 bases not matched to a gene. The CDR3 loop reads CASKGQGVQETQYF. In DNA form, the CDR3 reads TGTGCCAGCAAGGGACAGGGGGTCCAAGAGACCCAGTACTTC.

This chain connects TRBV12-3 or TRBV12-4 to TRBJ1-2, with a possible D match to TRBD1 (6 bases). The CDR3 covers 14 residues. Trimming removed 3 bases at V and 8 bases at J, with 16 bases between. The CDR3 sequence is CASSFEGGVGGYTF. DNA for the CDR3: TGTGCCAGCAGTTTTGAGGGGGGAGTCGGAGGCTACACCTTC.

The V and J genes are TRBV5-1 and TRBJ2-1; perhaps TRBD2 as D (5 bases). V shed 2 bases and J shed 6 bases, with 9 bases lying between them. Germline loops: CDR1 SGHRS, CDR2 YFSETQ. CDR3 size: 13 residues. DNA for the CDR3: TGCGCCAGCAGCTTTCTAGGGAGCAATGAGCAGTTCTTC. The encoded protein is CASSFLGSNEQFF.

The V call is TRBV7-2, the J call TRBJ2-6; D is tentatively TRBD1 or TRBD2 (5 bases each). Germline V gives CDR1 SGHTA, CDR2 FQGNSA. This CDR3 comprises 15 residues. Between the trimmed V and J ends, which lost 5 bases and 4 bases, there was a span of 12 bases. CDR3 sequence: CASSRQGAGANVLTF. The CDR3 DNA reads as TGTGCCAGCAGCCGCCAGGGAGCCGGGGCCAACGTCCTGACTTTC.

J is TRBJ2-5 and V is TRBV27, with TRBD2 matching over 7 bases. The end of the DNA is better explained by TRBJ2-7, so the J call may be wrong. This CDR3 is built from 12 residues. CDR1 MNHEY and CDR2 SMNVEV come from the germline V gene (reference sequence). The CDR3 coding sequence is TGTGCCAGCAGCTCCGGACTAGACGAGCAGTACTTC. Amino acid sequence: CASSSGLDEQYF.